Given below is one T cell receptor (beta chain) in context. Antigen specificity is unknown. This sample is part of a study of blood T cells in healthy people across ages. Trimming removed 5 bases at V and 1 base at J, with 13 bases between. Germline CDR1 and CDR2: SEHNR and FQNEAQ (reference sequence). CDR3 length equals 15 residues. Study-level results: Roughly linear declines in TCR beta diversity per million T cells occurred with age.

Primers used in a second PCR of roughly 6 to 12 cycles were a sample-barcoded 5' primer and a J-beta primer mix. Each cDNA was tagged by a template-switch adaptor containing 12 random nucleotides. TCRdb recomputed calls from the 5' RACE reads with MiXCR, one row per CDR3 protein. The sample yields 1.5 million to 2 million distinct CDR3 sequences, roughly 50% seen once. The origin of this receptor is a woman aged 35 to 49 in good health. The V call is TRBV7-9, the J call TRBJ2-3, with unresolved D. Sequenced sample: blood. CDR3 sequence (DNA): TGTGCCAGCAGCCAAAAAGCTCCTGGCACAGATACGCAGTATTTT. This gives the protein CASSQKAPGTDTQYF.